These 18 T cell receptor beta chains originate from one sample sequenced in a study of tumor-infiltrating lymphocytes in primary liver carcinoma. A primer in the constant region served to generate TCR beta cDNA from 450 to 600 ng of total RNA. Three nested multiplex PCR rounds, a slightly modified ARM-PCR method, built the TCR beta libraries. Two initial PCR rounds of about 11 cycles each paired TRBV1-TRBV30 forward primers with a C-beta reverse primer. TCRdb passed the multiplex PCR reads through MiXCR, listing each CDR3 protein once. The data show about 200,000 distinct CDR3 sequences, around three fifths seen once. RNA isolated from unsorted whole blood supplied the blood RNA, with germline DNA also extracted. Specimen: peripheral blood. The receptors originated from a woman between 55 and 75 years old with primary liver carcinoma and hepatitis B virus infection.

Remarks on this clonotype: Its ends do not fully match the called genes, so a read error is possible. V usage is TRBV11-3 and J usage is TRBJ2-3; 8 bases are shared with TRBD2. Looked up from germline, CDR1 is SGHNT and CDR2 is YENEEA. The CDR3 length is 17 residues. DNA for the CDR3: TGTGCCAGCAGCTTAGTCAGACTAGCGACTAGCAGAGATACGCAGTATTTT. It yields the protein CASSLVRLATSRDTQYF.

On this clonotype itself: An end of the junction does not agree with germline; a read error may underlie this. This chain joins TRBV6-2 or TRBV6-3 and TRBJ2-2; tentative D call: TRBD1 (6 bases). The CDR3 sequence is 18 residues long. Germline-derived CDR1 and CDR2 are MNHEY and SVGEGT. CDR3 DNA sequence: TGTGCCAGCGGTTACTCGAGTTTTTGGACAGATAACACCGGGGAGCTGTTTTTT. Translated, it gives CASGYSSFWTDNTGELFF.

This sequence joins TRBV20-1 and TRBJ2-5, with 7 bases identical to TRBD2. With 2 bases clipped from V and 5 bases from J, the junction kept 17 bases outside the gene matches. The CDR3 spans 17 residues. The germline V gene encodes CDR1 DFQATT and CDR2 SNEGSKA (reference sequence). DNA of the CDR3: TGCAGTGCTAGACCCAGGGCCGGGCGGGAGTTTGGGGAGACCCAGTACTTC. Its translation: CSARPRAGREFGETQYF.

The chain uses TRBV6-5 and TRBJ2-3; D is undetermined. Trimming stripped 9 bases from V and 8 bases from J, with 15 bases between. The CDR3 runs 12 residues. Germline lookup yields CDR1 MNHEY and CDR2 SVGAGI. CDR3: CASSDPLSTQYF. Here the CDR3 DNA reads TGTGCCAGTAGTGATCCCTTGAGTACGCAGTATTTT.

Notes on this clonotype: At one end, the junction sequence differs from germline, possibly due to a read error. J is TRBJ1-2 and V is TRBV11-3; 8 nucleotides match TRBD1. Germline-derived CDR1 and CDR2 are SGHNT and YENEEA. There are 14 residues in the CDR3. The CDR3 bases are TGTGACAGCAACTCCGGACAGGGCCCCTATGGCCACACCTTC. It specifies CDSNSGQGPYGHTF.

Details on this clonotype: This likely comes from a read error, as the CDR3 has no conserved phenylalanine or tryptophan at its end. The CDR3 reads CASSFARGTEAFL. The CDR3 DNA reads TGTGCCAGCAGCTTCGCTCGGGGCACTGAGGCTTTCTTA. This sequence joins TRBV11-2 and TRBJ1-1; TRBD1 is a possible D gene (5 bases). The length of the CDR3 is 13 residues. Germline lookup yields CDR1 SGHAT and CDR2 FQNNGV.

Turning to this clonotype: Being one base from a much bigger clone, this may be a read error. This chain uses TRBV6-2 or TRBV6-3 with TRBJ1-5, with D perhaps TRBD1 (6 bases). The DNA end favors TRBJ2-3, so the J call may be wrong. Germline V gene lookup returns CDR1 MNHEY and CDR2 SVGEGT. The CDR3 consists of 12 residues. CDR3 nucleotide sequence: TGTGCCAGCACCCAACAGGGCCAGCCCCAGTATTTT. Translated, it gives CASTQQGQPQYF.

With respect to this clonotype: Germline is not matched at one junction end, which may reflect a read error. The DNA for the CDR3 is TGTCCCAGCAGACTAGCAGGAGGGACAGATACGCAGTATTTT. This translates into CPSRLAGGTDTQYF. This chain uses TRBV12-3 or TRBV12-4 with TRBJ2-3; TRBD2 matches 7 bases. CDR3 length equals 14 residues.

As for this clonotype: Being one base from a much bigger clone, this may be a read error. This sequence joins TRBV6-1 and TRBJ1-4, with TRBD1 matching over 8 bases. This CDR3 is 19 amino acids long. The germline V gene encodes CDR1 MNHNS and CDR2 SASEGT. The CDR3 DNA follows: TGTGTCAGCAGTGAAAGGTCCGGGACAGGCCCACTTCTGTATGAAAAACTGTTTTTT. It yields the protein CVSSERSGTGPLLYEKLFF.

There are many counts of this clonotype. V is TRBV11-2 and J is TRBJ2-2; D call uncertain. V was cut by 2 bases and J by 3 bases, with 10 bases left in between. This CDR3 has 15 amino acids. Germline-derived CDR1 and CDR2 are SGHAT and FQNNGV. The CDR3 reads CASSLRVAHTGELFF. CDR3 DNA sequence: TGTGCCAGCAGCTTACGCGTGGCTCACACCGGGGAGCTGTTTTTT.

A word on this clonotype: One end of the junction fails to match germline, which may point to a read error. V gene TRBV30 combines with J gene TRBJ2-1, with a tentative D call TRBD2 (5 bases). The CDR3 loop spans 16 amino acids. Germline V gene lookup returns CDR1 GTSNPN and CDR2 SVGIG (reference sequence). CDR3 protein: CAWSPGNGIVYNEQFF. The CDR3 DNA reads TGTGCCTGGAGTCCAGGAAACGGGATTGTTTACAATGAGCAGTTCTTT.

This clonotype appeared many times. V and J are TRBV6-6 and TRBJ2-7; D possibly uses TRBD1 or TRBD2 (5 bases each). In germline, CDR1 is MNHNY, CDR2 SVGAGI (reference sequence). This CDR3 region has 13 residues. The V and J ends lost 4 bases and 4 bases respectively, with 11 bases between them. The CDR3 is CASSLGRQYEQYF. CDR3 DNA sequence: TGTGCCAGCAGTTTGGGACGCCAATACGAGCAGTACTTC.

A note on this clonotype: Its ends do not fully match the called genes, so a read error is possible. The gene calls are TRBV5-1 and TRBJ2-5; 8 nucleotides align to TRBD2. The CDR3 sequence is 13 residues long. In germline, CDR1 is SGHRS, CDR2 YFSETQ. The CDR3 coding sequence is TGCGCCAGCTGCTTGACTCGGGAGGGGACCCAGTACTTC. As protein: CASCLTREGTQYF.

In its sample, this clonotype was seen many times. The chain combines TRBV6-5 with TRBJ2-7, with D maybe TRBD1 (5 bases). Germline values: CDR1 MNHEY, CDR2 SVGAGI. The CDR3 is made up of 13 amino acids. V lost 6 bases and J 2 bases, leaving 11 bases between the germline ends. Here the CDR3 reads CASSRGQAYEQYF. The CDR3 DNA sequence: TGTGCCAGCAGCCGTGGACAAGCCTACGAGCAGTACTTC.

The rearrangement links TRBV24-1 to TRBJ2-2, with a tentative D call TRBD2 (6 bases). Germline V gives CDR1 KGHDR, CDR2 SFDVKD. Trimming cost V 6 bases and J 0 bases, with 16 bases left between them. This CDR3 comprises 17 residues. This CDR3 reads CATSSIGGTPNTGELFF. The CDR3 DNA reads as TGTGCCACCAGTTCCATTGGGGGGACCCCGAACACCGGGGAGCTGTTTTTT.

The chain recombines TRBV24-1 with TRBJ2-5; the match to TRBD1 covers 7 bases. The CDR3 totals 14 residues. The V segment lost 4 bases and the J segment 3 bases; nucleotides outside the gene matches: 4. The V gene's germline CDR1 is KGHDR and CDR2 SFDVKD. Here the CDR3 reads CATSETGTEETQYF. CDR3 sequence (DNA): TGTGCCACCAGTGAGACCGGGACAGAAGAGACCCAGTACTTC.

Points on this clonotype: The junction and the germline gene differ at one end; a read error may be behind it. The chain carries TRBV11-2 and TRBJ1-1; the D is unclear. Germline CDR1 SGHAT, CDR2 FQNNGV. The CDR3 has 20 residues. For the CDR3, the DNA is TGTGTCAGCAGCCTAGGGTCACGTAGGGTCCGAGGACCATTGTACACTGAAGCTTTCTTT. It translates to CVSSLGSRRVRGPLYTEAFF.

Concerning this clonotype itself: One end of the junction is discordant with germline, which a read error may explain. V gene TRBV11-2 combines with J gene TRBJ1-1, with a possible D match to TRBD1 (5 bases). The CDR3 has 20 residues. From germline, CDR1 is SGHAT and CDR2 FQNNGV. The CDR3 protein is CASSPHKHGHLRFWGYEAFF. For the CDR3, the DNA is TGTGCCAGCAGCCCACATAAGCACGGACACCTCCGCTTTTGGGGCTATGAAGCTTTCTTC.